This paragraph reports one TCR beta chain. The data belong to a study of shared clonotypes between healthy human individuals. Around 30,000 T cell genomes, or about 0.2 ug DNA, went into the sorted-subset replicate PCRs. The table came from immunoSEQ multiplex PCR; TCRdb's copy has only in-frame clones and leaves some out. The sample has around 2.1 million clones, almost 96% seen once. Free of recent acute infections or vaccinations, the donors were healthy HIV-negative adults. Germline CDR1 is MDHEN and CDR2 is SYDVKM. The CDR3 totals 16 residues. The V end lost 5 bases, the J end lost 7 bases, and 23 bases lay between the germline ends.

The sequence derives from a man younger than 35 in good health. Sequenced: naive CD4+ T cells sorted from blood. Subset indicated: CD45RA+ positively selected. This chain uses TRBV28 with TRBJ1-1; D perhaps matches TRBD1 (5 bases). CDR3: CASSAPGPRGLLEAFF. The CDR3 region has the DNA TGTGCCAGCAGTGCCCCCGGACCCCGGGGCCTTCTTGAAGCTTTCTTT.